The 27 T cell receptor beta chains reported below all come from one sample, sequenced in a study of CXCR3-negative and CXCR3-positive naive CD8 T cells (dated by TCRdb to about 2019). Sequenced using a NextSeq 550. The Human TCR Profiling Kit (MiLaboratory) was used to prepare UMI-labeled 5' RACE TRB cDNA libraries. TCRdb reprocessed the reads into one record per CDR3 protein sequence, lacking DNA. Per the sample table, the count is some 130,000 distinct CDR3 sequences. 0.45% to 0.55% of the sample rests with the top ten. The sequenced sample consisted of naive CXCR3- CD8+ T cells from blood. The cell subset or site label on this specimen signifies: CD45RO-CCR7+CD27+CD95- naive CD8+ T cells lacking CXCR3 (TNR3-). The receptors were gathered from a human donor in good health. Some clones in this sample may be carry-over from other donors' samples.

The V call is TRBV29-1, the J call TRBJ2-2; TCRdb picks TRBD2, but there is no DNA to check that call. The V gene's germline CDR1 is SQVTM and CDR2 ANQGSEA. The CDR3 extends over 14 amino acids. The CDR3 reads CSVGPVAGTGELFF.

The gene calls are TRBV29-1 and TRBJ2-5; the TRBD1 assignment by TCRdb is unverifiable without DNA. CDR1 is SQVTM, CDR2 ANQGSEA, per germline. The CDR3 extends over 12 amino acids. The CDR3 sequence is CSVERGQETQYF.

This chain connects TRBV4-3 to TRBJ1-1; TCRdb picks TRBD1, but there is no DNA to check that call. The germline gives CDR1 LGHNA, CDR2 YSLEER. CDR3 length: 15 residues. The CDR3: CASSQDRDLNTEAFF.

The CDR3 sequence is CASSVGTSGSTEQFF. The rearrangement joins TRBV9 to TRBJ2-1; absent DNA, TCRdb's TRBD2 call cannot be checked. There are 15 residues in the CDR3. In germline, CDR1 is SGDLS, CDR2 YYNGEE. The full variable domain, rest sourced from reference TRBV9 and TRBJ2-1, is DSGVTQTPKHLITATGQRVTLRCSPRSGDLSVYWYQQSLDQGLQFLIQYYNGEERAKGNILERFSAQQFPDLHSELNLSSLELGDSALYFCASSVGTSGSTEQFFGPGTRLTVL.

This chain connects TRBV7-9 to TRBJ2-3; there is no DNA to check the TCRdb D call of TRBD2. Germline lookup yields CDR1 SEHNR and CDR2 FQNEAQ (reference sequence). CDR3 length equals 17 residues. The CDR3 spells CASRGEKGGDRPDTQYF.

The chain carries TRBV12-3 or TRBV12-4 and TRBJ2-1; with no DNA, the TCRdb D assignment of TRBD2 cannot be verified. The CDR3 length is 22 residues. The CDR3 protein is CASSLALLVTSGGLSSYNEQFF.

Here the CDR3 reads CASSVDWSDLAGAGGLELYEQYF. J is TRBJ2-7 and V is TRBV9; without DNA, the TCRdb call of TRBD2 cannot be checked. The CDR3 runs 23 residues. Looked up from germline, CDR1 is SGDLS and CDR2 is YYNGEE.

The J gene is TRBJ2-1, the V gene TRBV27; the D call from TCRdb, TRBD1, cannot be confirmed without DNA. Germline V gene data show CDR1 as MNHEY and CDR2 as SMNVEV (reference sequence). The CDR3 spans 14 residues. The CDR3 reads CASSLKDRVHEQFF.

The V and J genes are TRBV6-6 and TRBJ2-3. The germline gives CDR1 MNHNY, CDR2 SVGAGI (reference sequence). This CDR3 has 19 amino acids. CDR3: CASSYSVTAGTTSTDTQYF.

The chain joins TRBV6-6 to TRBJ2-7; with no DNA, the TCRdb D assignment of TRBD2 cannot be verified. The CDR3 has 11 residues. Germline V gene sequence: CDR1 MNHNY, CDR2 SVGAGI (reference sequence). The CDR3: CASFEGGEQYF.

This rearrangement joins TRBV28 to TRBJ2-1; TCRdb's D gene call, TRBD2, goes unchecked for lack of DNA. CDR3 length: 15 residues. Germline values: CDR1 MDHEN, CDR2 SYDVKM. The CDR3 sequence: CASSLWTSGLAEQFF.

The V call is TRBV6-5, the J call TRBJ2-3; the D call of TRBD2 rests on TCRdb alone, since no DNA is present to check it. CDR3 length: 15 amino acids. Germline V gene data show CDR1 as MNHEY and CDR2 as SVGAGI. The CDR3 sequence is CASSYSASLADTQYF.

The V gene is TRBV3-1, the J gene TRBJ2-4; TCRdb reports TRBD2, a call that lacks DNA to check it against. Germline lookup yields CDR1 LGHDT and CDR2 YNNKEL (reference sequence). The CDR3 length is 17 residues. The chain's CDR3 is CASSPVLAGGPWNIQYF.

The CDR3 is CSAGGQGINYEQYF. The chain couples TRBV20-1 to TRBJ2-7; no DNA is available, so the TRBD1 call from TCRdb remains unchecked. CDR1 DFQATT and CDR2 SNEGSKA come from the germline V gene (reference sequence). The CDR3 length is 14 residues.

This chain connects TRBV5-1 to TRBJ2-7. The germline gives CDR1 SGHRS, CDR2 YFSETQ. The CDR3 consists of 14 residues. The CDR3 loop reads CASSSSRKPYEQYF.

The chain couples TRBV7-9 to TRBJ1-3; TCRdb names TRBD1, which stays unverified in the absence of DNA. The CDR3 extends over 14 amino acids. Germline V gene lookup returns CDR1 SEHNR and CDR2 FQNEAQ (reference sequence). The CDR3 protein is CASSPRTGGNTIYF.

V and J are TRBV7-9 and TRBJ2-7; there is no DNA to check the TCRdb D call of TRBD2. Germline loops: CDR1 SEHNR, CDR2 FQNEAQ (reference sequence). This CDR3 is built from 17 residues. The chain's CDR3 is CASSLPGLAGVGHEQYF.

V is TRBV3-1 and J is TRBJ2-7; TCRdb selects TRBD2, and the lack of DNA leaves this call unchecked. The germline V gene encodes CDR1 LGHDT and CDR2 YNNKEL (reference sequence). This CDR3 region has 16 residues. CDR3: CASSQSWDLPSYEQYF.

The chain uses TRBV4-1 and TRBJ1-6; TCRdb picks TRBD1, but there is no DNA to check that call. CDR1 MGHRA and CDR2 YSYEKL come from the germline V gene. The CDR3 covers 15 residues. The CDR3 here is CASSQAVWGGSPLHF.

V is TRBV10-3 and J is TRBJ2-7; TCRdb's D gene call, TRBD1, goes unchecked for lack of DNA. There are 12 residues in the CDR3. Per germline, CDR1 ENHRY and CDR2 SYGVKD. The CDR3 loop reads CAIGTGTTGQYF.

CDR3 loop: CASSLRSAADGYTF. This chain connects TRBV5-1 to TRBJ1-2. This CDR3 region has 14 residues. Looked up from germline, CDR1 is SGHRS and CDR2 is YFSETQ.

The chain combines TRBV6-5 with TRBJ2-5; TCRdb's D call, TRBD2, is unchecked because there is no DNA. The CDR3 length is 15 residues. The germline CDR1 and CDR2 sequences are MNHEY and SVGAGI. The CDR3 loop is CASSLTSGVGETQYF.

This rearrangement joins TRBV15 to TRBJ2-5. CDR3 size: 14 residues. Germline-derived CDR1 and CDR2 are LNHNV and YYDKDF (reference sequence). The CDR3 here is CATSRDLGQETQYF.

The J gene is TRBJ2-7, the V gene TRBV12-3 or TRBV12-4; TCRdb names TRBD2, which stays unverified in the absence of DNA. The CDR3 is 15 residues long. CDR3 sequence reads: CASSWEGGKSYEQYF.

V usage is TRBV5-1 and J usage is TRBJ2-1; TCRdb picks TRBD1, but there is no DNA to check that call. Germline CDR1 SGHRS, CDR2 YFSETQ. The CDR3 consists of 17 residues. The CDR3 region is CASSPRGLEVSYNEQFF.

The chain has TRBV12-3 or TRBV12-4 and TRBJ2-1; checking the TCRdb D call of TRBD1 is not possible without DNA. This CDR3 has 14 amino acids. The CDR3 reads CASRLPDRGNERFF.

This rearrangement joins TRBV28 to TRBJ1-1; TCRdb names TRBD1, which stays unverified in the absence of DNA. Germline values: CDR1 MDHEN, CDR2 SYDVKM. CDR3 length: 14 residues. Here the CDR3 reads CASQAQTGNTEAFF. Full variable domain (missing parts from reference TRBV28 and TRBJ1-1): DVKVTQSSRYLVKRTGEKVFLECVQDMDHENMFWYRQDPGLGLRLIYFSYDVKMKEKGDIPEGYSVSREKKERFSLILESASTNQTSMYLCASQAQTGNTEAFFGQGTRLTVV.